A single sample is the source of the 28 T cell receptor beta chains below, sequenced in a study of blood T cells in healthy people across ages (dated by TCRdb to between 2014 and 2017). Library creation used 5' RACE. Sequencing was performed on an Illumina HiSeq 2500. A second roughly 6 to 12 cycle PCR used a sample-barcoded 5' primer and a J-beta primer mix. The public reads were reprocessed in TCRdb via fastp at Q25 and MiXCR, keeping in-frame beta chains. Identical CDR3 protein sequences are pooled into one entry, listed with their most common genes and DNA. For this sample the table gives about 1.6 million distinct CDR3 sequences, of which approximately 32% were detected only once. About 11% of the sample is in the top ten clones. The sequenced sample consisted of blood. The receptors here all came from a woman in her twenties or thirties in good health.

Comments on this clonotype: The missing conserved phenylalanine or tryptophan at the end of this CDR3 makes a read error likely. The CDR3 DNA follows: TGCGCCAGCAGCCAAGGGGGGGGAGTAAGCACAGATACGCAGTATTGT. It specifies CASSQGGGVSTDTQYC. V gene TRBV5-1 combines with J gene TRBJ2-3; maybe TRBD2 (7 bases). Germline loops: CDR1 SGHRS, CDR2 YFSETQ. V was cut by 4 bases and J by 0 bases, with 15 bases left in between. There are 16 residues in the CDR3.

The V gene is TRBV7-9, the J gene TRBJ1-1; D is uncertain. Germline V gene data show CDR1 as SEHNR and CDR2 as FQNEAQ (reference sequence). This CDR3 has 13 amino acids. Trimming removed 1 base at V and 6 bases at J, with 9 bases between. This CDR3 reads CASSLVRNPEAFF. For the CDR3, the DNA is TGTGCCAGCAGCTTAGTGCGTAACCCTGAAGCTTTCTTT.

V gene TRBV3-1 combines with J gene TRBJ1-1; 8 nucleotides agree with TRBD1. Germline loops: CDR1 LGHDT, CDR2 YNNKEL (reference sequence). The CDR3 is 14 amino acids. V lost 4 bases to trimming and J lost 6 bases; unmatched junction nucleotides: 7. CDR3 protein: CASSPQGARAEAFF. Written as DNA, the CDR3 is TGTGCCAGCAGCCCCCAGGGGGCTCGGGCTGAAGCTTTCTTT. The whole variable domain, remainder taken from reference TRBV3-1 and TRBJ1-1, is DTAVSQTPKYLVTQMGNDKSIKCEQNLGHDTMYWYKQDSKKFLKIMFSYNNKELIINETVPNRFSPKSPDKAHLNLHINSLELGDSAVYFCASSPQGARAEAFFGQGTRLTVV.

In this sample, this clonotype turned up a few times. This chain connects TRBV12-3 or TRBV12-4 to TRBJ1-2; D is perhaps TRBD1 (5 bases). The CDR3 loop spans 16 amino acids. V lost 6 bases and J lost 5, with 22 bases in between. CDR3 in DNA: TGTGCCAGCAGCCCCGGGGGAGGTATTAGCCTATATGGCTACACCTTC. It is translated as CASSPGGGISLYGYTF.

This chain connects TRBV27 to TRBJ1-1; TRBD1 agrees at 7 bases. Per the germline V gene, CDR1 is MNHEY and CDR2 is SMNVEV (reference sequence). This CDR3 spans 12 amino acids. J was trimmed by 7 bases and V by 5 bases; bases with no gene match: 4. For the CDR3, the DNA is TGTGCCAGCAGTACAGGGGCTTATGAAGCTTTCTTT. It yields the protein CASSTGAYEAFF.

The chain couples TRBV27 to TRBJ1-6, with D unclear. Trimming took off 5 bases at V and 9 bases at J, with 8 bases between the two ends. The CDR3 spans 12 residues. Germline CDR1 is MNHEY and CDR2 is SMNVEV (reference sequence). CDR3 coding DNA: TGTGCCAGCAGTCGACTGAGTTCACCCCTCCACTTT. It yields the protein CASSRLSSPLHF.

In its sample, this clonotype was seen many times. This sequence joins TRBV20-1 and TRBJ2-7; D might be TRBD2 (6 bases). The ends were cut back, 1 base at V and 5 bases at J, with 9 bases in the middle. From germline, CDR1 is DFQATT and CDR2 SNEGSKA (reference sequence). This CDR3 has 12 amino acids. In nucleotides, the CDR3 is TGCAGTGCTAGAGGGAGGGACGACGAGCAGTACTTC. Its protein is CSARGRDDEQYF.

In its sample, this clonotype was seen many times. This chain uses TRBV4-1 with TRBJ2-7; D assignment may be TRBD1 or TRBD2 (5 bases each). The V gene lost 5 bases and the J gene lost 4 bases, with 12 bases spanning the gap. The CDR3 contains 13 residues. Germline CDR1 reads MGHRA; CDR2 reads YSYEKL. The CDR3 DNA reads TGCGCCAGCAGCGGGGACCTCTTTTACGAGCAGTACTTC. This translates into CASSGDLFYEQYF.

V gene TRBV20-1 combines with J gene TRBJ2-3; D is undetermined. The CDR3 has 11 residues. Germline CDR1 reads DFQATT; CDR2 reads SNEGSKA (reference sequence). The V and J ends lost 7 bases and 11 bases respectively, with 16 bases between them. CDR3 sequence (DNA): TGCAGTGTGAAGGACCGCTGGGAGCAGTATTTT. Translation: CSVKDRWEQYF.

V gene TRBV5-1 combines with J gene TRBJ1-2; D might be TRBD1 (6 bases). The ends were cut back, 4 bases at V and 0 bases at J, with 16 bases in the middle. Germline CDR1 is SGHRS and CDR2 is YFSETQ. CDR3 length: 16 residues. CDR3 nucleotide sequence: TGCGCCAGCAGCCCACAGGGATGGGAGACTAACTATGGCTACACCTTC. Protein product: CASSPQGWETNYGYTF.

J is TRBJ2-5 and V is TRBV5-1; D is possibly TRBD1 (6 bases). The better agreement between TRBJ2-7 and the DNA end casts doubt on the J call. CDR1 is SGHRS, CDR2 YFSETQ, per germline. CDR3 size: 14 residues. The CDR3 region has the DNA TGCGCCAGCAGCTTGCGCAGGGGCTGCGACGAGCAGTACTTC. It translates to CASSLRRGCDEQYF.

This clonotype has more than one count but fewer than ten. A junction end diverges from the germline sequence, so it may reflect a read error. The chain links TRBV4-1 to TRBJ2-1; possible D gene TRBD2, 6 bases. This CDR3 region has 17 residues. Germline V gives CDR1 MGHRA, CDR2 YSYEKL. CDR3 loop: CASSQVVARGSYNEQFF. The CDR3 coding sequence is TGCGCCAGCAGTCAAGTTGTAGCGCGGGGCTCCTACAATGAGCAGTTCTTC.

The chain carries TRBV20-1 and TRBJ2-1, with TRBD2 identical over 7 bases. The CDR3 length is 13 residues. V was pared by 8 bases and J by 4 bases, with 8 bases of the junction left unmatched. Germline assignment: CDR1 DFQATT and CDR2 SNEGSKA (reference sequence). CDR3 sequence: CSTETSSYNEQFF. In nucleotides, the CDR3 is TGCAGTACGGAGACTAGCTCGTACAATGAGCAGTTCTTC.

The chain has TRBV7-4 and TRBJ2-7; D uncertain. V was clipped by 5 bases and J by 0 bases, with 11 bases between them. This CDR3 is built from 14 residues. The germline V gene has CDR1 SGHVT and CDR2 SQSDAQ. CDR3 DNA: TGTGCCAGCAGCCTCCAGTTTCACTCCTACGAGCAGTACTTC. Protein product: CASSLQFHSYEQYF.

The V and J genes are TRBV7-6 and TRBJ2-3; 9 nucleotides agree with TRBD2. Trimming took 5 bases from V and 2 from J; bases not matched to a gene: 8. Per the germline V gene, CDR1 is SGHVS and CDR2 is FNYEAQ. The CDR3 spans 16 residues. The DNA of the CDR3 is TGTGCCAGCAGCCCCCTCACTAGCGGGTACACAGATACGCAGTATTTT. Protein: CASSPLTSGYTDTQYF. Variable domain in full (rest from reference TRBV7-6 and TRBJ2-3): GAGVSQSPRYKVTKRGQDVALRCDPISGHVSLYWYRQALGQGPEFLTYFNYEAQQDKSGLPNDRFSAERPEGSISTLTIQRTEQRDSAMYRCASSPLTSGYTDTQYFGPGTRLTVL.

There are a few counts of this clonotype. This chain links TRBV5-1 with TRBJ2-6; 8 nucleotides match TRBD1. The V and J ends lost 6 bases and 2 bases, in that order; junction bases with no gene match: 7. CDR3 length equals 16 residues. Germline-derived CDR1 and CDR2 are SGHRS and YFSETQ. CDR3 sequence: CASTGTGAAGANVLTF. The CDR3 region has the DNA TGCGCCAGCACCGGGACAGGCGCCGCTGGGGCCAACGTCCTGACTTTC.

The genes are TRBV7-9 and TRBJ2-5; a weak D match, TRBD2 (6 bases). The CDR3 spans 15 residues. Looked up from germline, CDR1 is SEHNR and CDR2 is FQNEAQ (reference sequence). Trimming shortened V by 3 bases and J by 2 bases, and 13 bases separated the two germline ends. CDR3 in amino acids: CASSFGSGEQETQYF. The DNA of the CDR3 is TGTGCCAGCAGCTTTGGTAGCGGAGAGCAAGAGACCCAGTACTTC.

The rearrangement uses TRBV7-9 and TRBJ1-1, with TRBD1 matching over 8 bases. The CDR3 is made up of 15 amino acids. The V segment lost 1 base and the J segment 10 bases; nucleotides outside the gene matches: 11. Germline CDR1 reads SEHNR; CDR2 reads FQNEAQ (reference sequence). CDR3 loop: CASSLGGQAAVGAFF. Here the CDR3 DNA reads TGTGCCAGCAGCTTAGGGGGACAGGCGGCCGTCGGAGCTTTCTTT.

This clonotype has only a few counts. The gene calls are TRBV3-1 and TRBJ2-5, with 7 bases that match TRBD2. The length of the CDR3 is 16 residues. Germline trimming cut 2 bases from V and 2 bases from J; bases unmatched to any gene: 8. In germline, CDR1 is LGHDT, CDR2 YNNKEL (reference sequence). The DNA for the CDR3 is TGTGCCAGCAGCCAAAGGGGAGTGGGACTACAAGAGACCCAGTACTTC. Amino acid sequence: CASSQRGVGLQETQYF.

In its sample, this clonotype was seen once. The chain recombines TRBV2 with TRBJ2-5, with D unresolved. The V end lost 6 bases, the J end lost 12 bases, and 20 bases lay between the germline ends. This CDR3 region has 13 residues. Germline CDR1 and CDR2: SNHLY and FYNNEI. CDR3 loop: CASSQPNAQDKYF. The CDR3 DNA reads TGTGCCAGCAGCCAACCGAATGCTCAGGATAAGTACTTC.

The chain couples TRBV5-1 to TRBJ2-3, with D tentatively TRBD2 (6 bases). CDR1 SGHRS and CDR2 YFSETQ come from the germline V gene. V lost 6 bases to trimming and J lost 0 bases, with 8 bases between them. The CDR3 is 13 amino acids. CDR3 residues: CASKEGSTDTQYF. In DNA form, the CDR3 reads TGCGCCAGCAAGGAGGGAAGCACAGATACGCAGTATTTT. The entire variable domain, with the rest obtained from reference TRBV5-1 and TRBJ2-3, is as follows: KAGVTQTPRYLIKTRGQQVTLSCSPISGHRSVSWYQQTPGQGLQFLFEYFSETQRNKGNFPGRFSGRQFSNSRSEMNVSTLELGDSALYLCASKEGSTDTQYFGPGTRLTVL.

This clonotype has only a few counts. The chain uses TRBV20-1 and TRBJ2-7; 7 nucleotides line up with TRBD1. This CDR3 is 15 amino acids long. CDR1 is DFQATT and CDR2 is SNEGSKA in the germline V gene (reference sequence). Germline trimming cut 5 bases from V and 0 bases from J; bases unmatched to any gene: 10. CDR3 region: CSAGTRDRSSYEQYF. Written as DNA, the CDR3 is TGCAGTGCTGGAACCCGGGACAGAAGCTCCTACGAGCAGTACTTC.

This clonotype came up once. The CDR3 here is CAIGQMDIGGYTF. CDR3 DNA sequence: TGTGCCATCGGACAGATGGATATAGGGGGCTACACCTTC. The V call is TRBV6-1, the J call TRBJ1-2; tentatively, D is TRBD1 (6 bases). V lost 10 bases to trimming and J lost 8 bases, with 20 bases between them. Germline CDR1 and CDR2: MNHNS and SASEGT. CDR3 length: 13 residues.

The V gene is TRBV7-2, the J gene TRBJ2-2; 13 bases agree with TRBD2. The CDR3 is made up of 16 amino acids. The germline gives CDR1 SGHTA, CDR2 FQGNSA. With V trimmed by 5 bases and J by 4 bases, 4 bases remained unmatched. The CDR3 coding sequence is TGTGCCAGCAGCACTAGCGGGGGGGCGAGCACCGGGGAGCTGTTTTTT. Protein sequence: CASSTSGGASTGELFF.

V usage is TRBV19 and J usage is TRBJ2-5, with D possibly being TRBD2 (5 bases). This CDR3 contains 13 residues. CDR1 and CDR2 from the germline V gene are LNHDA and SQIVND (reference sequence). Between the trimmed V and J ends, which lost 9 bases and 1 base, there was a span of 12 bases. The CDR3 region has the DNA TGTGCCAGCGGAACCGGGGTCCAAGAGACCCAGTACTTC. Encoded protein: CASGTGVQETQYF.

The chain couples TRBV20-1 to TRBJ2-6; D remains unclear. The V gene lost 6 bases and the J gene lost 0 bases, with 9 bases spanning the gap. The germline CDR1 and CDR2 sequences are DFQATT and SNEGSKA (reference sequence). The CDR3 contains 14 residues. The chain's CDR3 is CSAGKSSGANVLTF. The CDR3 DNA sequence: TGCAGTGCAGGAAAGAGCTCTGGGGCCAACGTCCTGACTTTC.

This chain joins TRBV12-3 or TRBV12-4 and TRBJ2-5, with a tentative D call TRBD2 (7 bases). The CDR3 runs 14 residues. The V end was cut by 3 bases, the J end by 4 bases, with 12 bases between. DNA of the CDR3: TGTGCCAGCAGTTTTAAGGGGGGGGTAGAGACCCAGTACTTC. This translates into CASSFKGGVETQYF.

The chain is built from TRBV20-1 and TRBJ1-6, with TRBD1 as a possible D gene (6 bases). CDR3 size: 16 residues. Per germline, CDR1 DFQATT and CDR2 SNEGSKA (reference sequence). V was trimmed by 0 bases and J by 7 bases, leaving 16 bases between them. CDR3 in amino acids: CSARDQEGVVNSPLHF. In DNA, the CDR3 is TGCAGTGCTAGAGATCAGGAGGGGGTTGTCAATTCACCCCTCCACTTT.